This record concerns one T cell receptor beta chain sequence. While infection was still active, Seattle patients were enrolled and then followed longitudinally. The data were produced by immunoSEQ multiplex PCR, yet TCRdb's version contains in-frame clones alone and is incomplete. The data hold more than 300,000 clones, with 87% observed a single time. These data come from a study of blood T cell repertoires in COVID-19. CDR3 length: 15 residues. The chain carries TRBV21-1 and TRBJ2-1; the table's TRBD2 call for D was not verified on the DNA. TRBV21-1 represents a pseudogene. Sequencing was performed on peripheral blood. The clonotype originates from a woman in her forties or fifties with COVID-19, enrolled during active disease. This CDR3 reads CASSLGLAGENEQFF. As DNA, the CDR3 is TGTGCCAGCAGCCTCGGACTAGCGGGAGAAAATGAGCAGTTCTTC.